The 23 T cell receptor beta chains below come from one sample, sequenced in a study of cytomegalovirus exposure and HLA in healthy donors. The PCR had 60 Vbeta and 13 Jbeta primers. Clones were read by immunoSEQ multiplex PCR, and TCRdb kept only the in-frame ones, dropping some. The profile shows around 170,000 clones, 79% of them singletons. The sample taken for sequencing was PBMCs. The receptors stem from a woman in her 40s in good health and CMV-seronegative.

This clone appeared a few times. This chain links TRBV6-5 with TRBJ2-7; 7 nucleotides match TRBD1. The CDR3 length is 14 residues. Germline CDR1 and CDR2: MNHEY and SVGAGI. With V trimmed by 6 bases and J by 2 bases, 7 bases remained unmatched. The CDR3 sequence is CASSRHTGAYEQYF. The CDR3 nucleotides read TGTGCCAGCAGCCGACATACAGGGGCCTACGAGCAGTACTTC.

This clone was observed a handful of times. The chain uses TRBV5-6 and TRBJ2-7, with D perhaps TRBD2 (5 bases). The V end lost 5 bases, the J end lost 0 bases, and 9 bases lay between the germline ends. The germline V gene has CDR1 SGHDT and CDR2 YYEEEE. The CDR3 extends over 13 amino acids. DNA for the CDR3: TGTGCCAGCAGTTCACGGGGCTCCTACGAGCAGTACTTC. Translated, it gives CASSSRGSYEQYF.

V usage is TRBV11-3 and J usage is TRBJ1-1, with 9 bases matching TRBD1. This CDR3 is 14 amino acids long. V lost 4 bases, J lost 5 bases, and 5 bases stayed unmatched. Germline V lookup: CDR1 SGHNT, CDR2 YENEEA. The chain's CDR3 is CASSYSTGGTEAFF. The CDR3 region has the DNA TGTGCCAGCAGCTACTCGACAGGGGGGACTGAAGCTTTCTTT.

The chain recombines TRBV29-1 with TRBJ1-2; D gene ambiguous. The length of the CDR3 is 13 residues. Germline CDR1 SQVTM, CDR2 ANQGSEA. V gave up 4 bases and J gave up 2 bases, with 11 bases separating them. CDR3 DNA: TGCAGCGTTGTCCCTCGCACAAACTATGGCTACACCTTC. Protein: CSVVPRTNYGYTF.

The chain employs TRBV7-9 and TRBJ2-3, with D possibly matching TRBD1 (5 bases). This CDR3 comprises 15 residues. Germline CDR1 is SEHNR and CDR2 is FQNEAQ (reference sequence). Trimming cost V 5 bases and J 0 bases, with 12 bases left between them. The DNA of the CDR3 is TGTGCCAGCAGCGGACCAAGGGGAAGCACAGATACGCAGTATTTT. This codes for CASSGPRGSTDTQYF.

This sequence joins TRBV11-3 and TRBJ2-5; 9 bases are shared with TRBD2. The CDR3 totals 16 residues. Germline V gives CDR1 SGHNT, CDR2 YENEEA. J lost 1 base, V lost 1 base, and 4 bases had no gene match. The CDR3, as DNA: TGTGCCAGCAGCTTAGGTAGCGGGGGTTCCCAAGAGACCCAGTACTTC. Its translation is CASSLGSGGSQETQYF. The full variable domain, its missing parts supplied by reference TRBV11-3 and TRBJ2-5, is EAGVVQSPRYKIIEKKQPVAFWCNPISGHNTLYWYLQNLGQGPELLIRYENEEAVDDSQLPKDRFSAERLKGVDSTLKIQPAELGDSAVYLCASSLGSGGSQETQYFGPGTRLLVL.

The J gene is TRBJ2-3, the V gene TRBV6-5; 7 bases agree with TRBD2. CDR1 is MNHEY, CDR2 SVGAGI, per germline. The CDR3 is made up of 15 amino acids. Trimming took 5 bases from V and 4 from J; bases not matched to a gene: 9. The CDR3 coding sequence is TGTGCCAGCAGTCTCCTAGGAGGGAGGGCAGATACGCAGTATTTT. This encodes CASSLLGGRADTQYF.

The chain links TRBV7-2 to TRBJ2-7, with TRBD2 as a possible D gene (6 bases). There are 14 residues in the CDR3. V lost 3 bases and J 3 bases, leaving 12 bases between the germline ends. Germline-derived CDR1 and CDR2 are SGHTA and FQGNSA. In DNA form, the CDR3 reads TGTGCCAGCAGCTTTAGCGGTACCCACTACGAGCAGTACTTC. It is translated as CASSFSGTHYEQYF.

The chain is built from TRBV5-1 and TRBJ1-2; D is perhaps TRBD1 (5 bases). Germline V gene sequence: CDR1 SGHRS, CDR2 YFSETQ. Between the trimmed V and J ends, which lost 0 bases and 3 bases, there was a span of 12 bases. CDR3 length: 15 amino acids. CDR3 sequence (DNA): TGCGCCAGCAGCTTGGGAGGTGCAGGGTACTATGGCTACACCTTC. This sequence encodes CASSLGGAGYYGYTF.

This chain uses TRBV6-6 with TRBJ1-2; a weak D match, TRBD1 (6 bases). This CDR3 contains 14 residues. Germline CDR1 reads MNHNY; CDR2 reads SVGAGI (reference sequence). V dropped 7 bases and J dropped 5 bases, with 17 bases sitting between them. CDR3 sequence: CASIQQGLFYGYTF. Written as DNA, the CDR3 is TGTGCCAGCATTCAACAGGGTTTGTTTTATGGCTACACCTTC.

V usage is TRBV6-6 and J usage is TRBJ2-1, with 7 bases identical to TRBD2. Trimming removed 6 bases from V and 0 bases from J; junction bases left unmatched: 8. Per germline, CDR1 MNHNY and CDR2 SVGAGI (reference sequence). The CDR3 sequence is 16 residues long. The CDR3: CASSSSGPRSYNEQFF. The CDR3 nucleotides read TGTGCCAGCAGCAGTAGCGGGCCCCGCTCCTACAATGAGCAGTTCTTC.

The CDR3 DNA reads TGTGCCAGCAGCTTGGAGGCCGAGGGGGCAGATACGCAGTATTTT. Translating it yields CASSLEAEGADTQYF. This chain joins TRBV5-4 and TRBJ2-3; TRBD1 might be the D (6 bases). This CDR3 comprises 15 residues. Germline V gene lookup returns CDR1 SGHNT and CDR2 YYREEE (reference sequence). Trimming took 0 bases from V and 4 from J, leaving 12 bases between them.

J is TRBJ2-7 and V is TRBV19, with 9 nucleotides matching TRBD1. The CDR3 sequence is 16 residues long. CDR1 is LNHDA and CDR2 is SQIVND in the germline V gene (reference sequence). With V trimmed by 6 bases and J by 0 bases, 9 bases remained unmatched. CDR3 region: CASRDGRTGDSYEQYF. Here the CDR3 DNA reads TGTGCCAGTAGGGATGGACGGACAGGGGACTCCTACGAGCAGTACTTC.

The chain recombines TRBV29-1 with TRBJ2-5, with 10 bases identical to TRBD2. Trimming took 7 bases from V and 9 from J; bases not matched to a gene: 8. Germline CDR1 SQVTM, CDR2 ANQGSEA. The length of the CDR3 is 12 residues. CDR3 amino acids: CSETSGPRAQYF. For the CDR3, the DNA is TGCAGCGAGACTAGCGGGCCAAGGGCCCAGTACTTC.

The chain recombines TRBV9 with TRBJ2-3; TRBD2 is a possible D gene (5 bases). Germline values: CDR1 SGDLS, CDR2 YYNGEE. This CDR3 comprises 14 residues. V lost 2 bases to trimming and J lost 5 bases, with 12 bases between them. For the CDR3, the DNA is TGTGCCAGCAGCGTTGGAGGTAGTCGAGATACGCAGTATTTT. Translated, it gives CASSVGGSRDTQYF.

The chain couples TRBV9 to TRBJ2-2; a possible D gene is TRBD2 (6 bases). Germline V gene sequence: CDR1 SGDLS, CDR2 YYNGEE. The V end was cut by 1 base, the J end by 3 bases, with 10 bases between. CDR3 length equals 15 residues. In nucleotides, the CDR3 is TGTGCCAGCAGCGTACTAGGAGGGGACACCGGGGAGCTGTTTTTT. Protein: CASSVLGGDTGELFF.

The chain uses TRBV5-1 and TRBJ2-7, with 8 bases aligning to TRBD2. From germline, CDR1 is SGHRS and CDR2 YFSETQ. The CDR3 has 15 amino acids. The ends lost 3 bases at V and 6 bases at J; junction bases unmatched: 11. This CDR3 is CASSWGGGISSEQYF. In DNA form, the CDR3 reads TGCGCCAGCAGCTGGGGCGGGGGGATATCGAGCGAGCAGTACTTC. The full variable domain, in which reference TRBV5-1 and TRBJ2-7 provide the parts outside the CDR3, is KAGVTQTPRYLIKTRGQQVTLSCSPISGHRSVSWYQQTPGQGLQFLFEYFSETQRNKGNFPGRFSGRQFSNSRSEMNVSTLELGDSALYLCASSWGGGISSEQYFGPGTRLTVT.

The chain combines TRBV11-2 with TRBJ2-1, with D tentatively TRBD2 (6 bases). The length of the CDR3 is 12 residues. Trimming removed 5 bases from V and 10 bases from J, with 12 bases in between. CDR1 is SGHAT and CDR2 is FQNNGV in the germline V gene. The CDR3 bases are TGTGCCAGCAGCCCGGGAGCGGAAGAGCAGTTCTTC. Translating it yields CASSPGAEEQFF.

This clone was observed once. V is TRBV19 and J is TRBJ2-2; 8 bases match TRBD2. Germline V CDR1 and CDR2: LNHDA, SQIVND (reference sequence). CDR3 length equals 16 residues. V shed 1 base and J 4 bases; nucleotides not matched to a gene: 5. The CDR3: CASSIVGGVGTGELFF. CDR3 sequence (DNA): TGTGCCAGTAGTATAGTCGGGGGGGTCGGCACCGGGGAGCTGTTTTTT. Full variable domain (remainder filled in from reference TRBV19 and TRBJ2-2): DGGITQSPKYLFRKEGQNVTLSCEQNLNHDAMYWYRQDPGQGLRLIYYSQIVNDFQKGDIAEGYSVSREKKESFPLTVTSAQKNPTAFYLCASSIVGGVGTGELFFGEGSRLTVL.

The genes are TRBV5-1 and TRBJ2-7; D gene unclear. CDR1 and CDR2 from the germline V gene are SGHRS and YFSETQ. Trimming removed 5 bases at V and 2 bases at J, with 14 bases between. The CDR3 has 14 amino acids. CDR3 in DNA: TGCGCCAGCAGACAAAAAGACGGAGCCTACGAGCAGTACTTC. Translated, it gives CASRQKDGAYEQYF.

This sequence joins TRBV7-2 and TRBJ2-6; 8 nucleotides align to TRBD1. The CDR3 sequence is 15 residues long. With 6 bases clipped from V and 4 bases from J, the junction kept 5 bases outside the gene matches. In germline, CDR1 is SGHTA, CDR2 FQGNSA. CDR3 sequence (DNA): TGTGCCAGCAGGCTGGACAGGGCCGGGGCCAACGTCCTGACTTTC. This gives the protein CASRLDRAGANVLTF.

Comments on this clone: The junction does not match germline at one end; this may be a read error. The chain is built from TRBV27 and TRBJ2-7; D unresolved. Germline V CDR1 and CDR2: MNHEY, SMNVEV (reference sequence). The CDR3 consists of 14 residues. In nucleotides, the CDR3 is TGTGCCAGCAATTTAATATCGGGTTCCTACGAGCAGTACTTC. Encoded protein: CASNLISGSYEQYF.

V and J are TRBV7-8 and TRBJ2-7; maybe TRBD2 (5 bases). Germline V gives CDR1 SGHVS, CDR2 FQNEAQ. This CDR3 spans 15 amino acids. Trimming stripped 2 bases from V and 3 bases from J, with 14 bases between. CDR3 residues: CASSLKPGNRYEQYF. The CDR3 region has the DNA TGTGCCAGCAGCTTAAAACCGGGAAACCGCTACGAGCAGTACTTC.